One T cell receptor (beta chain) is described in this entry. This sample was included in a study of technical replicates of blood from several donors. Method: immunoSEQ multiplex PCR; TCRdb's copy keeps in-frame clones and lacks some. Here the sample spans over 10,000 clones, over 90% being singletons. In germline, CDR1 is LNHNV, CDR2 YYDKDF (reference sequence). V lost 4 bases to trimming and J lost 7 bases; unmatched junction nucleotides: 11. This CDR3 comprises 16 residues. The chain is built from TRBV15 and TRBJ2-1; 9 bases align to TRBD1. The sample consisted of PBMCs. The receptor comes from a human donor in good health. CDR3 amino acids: CATSKRTGVGVNEQFF. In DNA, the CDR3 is TGTGCCACCAGCAAAAGGACAGGGGTAGGCGTAAATGAGCAGTTCTTC.